These T cell receptor beta chains were read from a single sample in a study of PD-L1 blockade in urothelial cancer. Only in-frame clones appear in the TCRdb table, and some are missing; sequencing was by immunoSEQ multiplex PCR. The sample consists of about 50,000 clones, 70% to 90% of them appearing once. The starting material was PBMCs, obtained around atezolizumab (anti-PD-L1) treatment. All receptors derive from a man aged 60 to 69 with urothelial cancer. CDR3s include the opening cysteine and the closing phenylalanine or tryptophan. A D gene is named only where the DNA matches it firmly. Clone size is not always given. Where it is, it says once, few, many or a class for expanded clones.

len | d_gene | j_gene | abundance | v_gene | CDR3aa | CDR3nt
14 | NA | TRBJ1-2 | NA | TRBV10-1 | CASSGRKPNYGYTF | TGCGCCAGCTCAGGGCGGAAACCTAACTATGGCTACACCTTC
14 | NA | TRBJ1-1 | once | TRBV18 | CASSPEGASTEAFF | TGTGCCAGCTCACCTGAGGGCGCGAGCACTGAAGCTTTCTTT
19 | TRBD1 | TRBJ1-2 | NA | TRBV9 | CASSAGWTGHKQKYYGYTF | TGTGCCAGCAGCGCGGGGTGGACAGGGCACAAGCAAAAATACTATGGCTACACCTTC
13 | NA | TRBJ1-4 | NA | TRBV28 | CASSGTPNEKLFF | TGTGCCAGTTCCGGGACACCAAATGAAAAACTGTTTTTT
14 | TRBD1 | TRBJ1-5 | NA | TRBV27 | CASRRGGSSQPQHF | TGTGCCAGCAGGAGAGGGGGCTCAAGTCAGCCCCAGCATTTT
13 | NA | TRBJ2-7 | NA | TRBV11-1 | CASSRELLYEQYF | TGTGCCAGCAGCAGGGAGTTACTCTACGAGCAGTACTTC
14 | TRBD2 | TRBJ2-5 | few | TRBV5-4 | CASSAGLAMETQYF | TGTGCCAGCAGCGCGGGACTAGCCATGGAGACCCAGTACTTC
15 | NA | TRBJ2-7 | NA | TRBV28 | CASSPPLGGVGEQYF | TGTGCCAGCAGTCCCCCCTTGGGGGGAGTTGGAGAGCAGTACTTC
14 | TRBD1 | TRBJ1-2 | NA | TRBV5-8 | CASSLTGDGYGYTF | TGTGCCAGCAGCCTGACAGGGGATGGCTATGGCTACACCTTC
17 | TRBD2 | TRBJ2-3 | NA | TRBV7-2 | CASSSPERGPSTDTQYF | TGTGCCAGCAGCTCCCCGGAGCGGGGGCCTAGCACAGATACGCAGTATTTT
13 | NA | TRBJ1-6 | NA | TRBV18 | CASSPIGEGSLHF | TGTGCCAGCTCACCAATTGGGGAGGGGTCCCTCCACTTT
14 | NA | TRBJ1-5 | once | TRBV5-1 | CASSPQGSNQPQHF | TGCGCCAGCAGTCCGCAGGGGAGCAATCAGCCCCAGCATTTT
15 | TRBD1 | TRBJ1-2 | NA | TRBV30 | CASGGTGDSGYGYTF | TGTGCCTCAGGGGGCACAGGAGACTCGGGCTATGGCTACACCTTC
13 | NA | TRBJ2-7 | NA | TRBV6-1 | CASSRPGLYEQYF | TGTGCCAGCAGTAGACCGGGACTCTACGAGCAGTACTTC
11 | NA | TRBJ2-1 | NA | TRBV20-1 | CSARTDNEQFF | TGCAGTGCAAGGACAGACAATGAGCAGTTCTTC
12 | NA | TRBJ2-3 | NA | TRBV9 | CASSGSRDTQYF | TGTGCCAGCAGCGGGAGCAGAGATACGCAGTATTTT
15 | NA | TRBJ1-3 | NA | TRBV6-1 | CASVTAGEPGNTIYF | TGTGCCAGCGTAACTGCAGGGGAGCCTGGAAACACCATATATTTT
14 | TRBD1 | TRBJ1-2 | few | TRBV6-6 | CASSYSDRVYGYTF | TGTGCCAGCAGTTACTCAGACAGGGTCTATGGCTACACCTTC
14 | TRBD1 | TRBJ2-2 | NA | TRBV9 | CASSAVQGPGELFF | TGTGCCAGCAGCGCGGTACAGGGGCCCGGGGAGCTGTTTTTT
17 | TRBD2 | TRBJ2-1 | NA | TRBV11-2 | CASSLDTQRGGLSEQFF | TGTGCCAGCAGCTTAGATACCCAGCGGGGGGGCCTCAGTGAGCAGTTCTTC
18 | NA | TRBJ2-2 | NA | TRBV5-1 | CASSSRLLPGSNTGELFF | TGCGCCAGCAGCTCCCGCCTCCTCCCGGGTTCGAACACCGGGGAGCTGTTTTTT
14 | TRBD1 | TRBJ1-2 | once | TRBV7-9 | CASSLEDRLGGYTF | TGTGCCAGCAGCTTAGAGGACAGGCTCGGTGGCTACACCTTC
15 | TRBD1 | TRBJ2-7 | NA | TRBV27 | CASSLGGQGFYEQYF | TGTGCCAGCAGTTTAGGGGGACAGGGTTTCTACGAGCAGTACTTC
14 | TRBD1 | TRBJ1-5 | once | TRBV6-1 | CASRGTGRAQPQHF | TGTGCCAGCAGAGGGACAGGGCGGGCTCAGCCCCAGCATTTT
15 | TRBD1 | TRBJ1-2 | NA | TRBV6-5 | CASSYGAQGNYGYTF | TGTGCCAGCAGTTACGGGGCACAGGGGAACTATGGCTACACCTTC
12 | TRBD1 | TRBJ2-7 | NA | TRBV10-2 | CATRDRVPEQYF | TGCGCCACCCGGGACAGGGTCCCCGAGCAGTACTTC
13 | TRBD2 | TRBJ2-5 | NA | TRBV30 | CAWSGLREGTQYF | TGTGCCTGGAGTGGGTTACGGGAGGGGACCCAGTACTTC
14 | NA | TRBJ2-1 | NA | TRBV6-6 | CASSYLDYPNEQFF | TGTGCCAGCAGTTACCTGGACTATCCCAATGAGCAGTTCTTC
14 | NA | TRBJ1-4 | NA | TRBV30 | CAWRLKATNEKLFF | TGTGCCTGGAGGCTAAAAGCAACTAATGAAAAACTGTTTTTT
14 | TRBD1 | TRBJ2-7 | NA | TRBV11-1 | CASSARDRDHEQYF | TGTGCCAGCAGCGCCCGGGACAGGGACCACGAGCAGTACTTC
17 | NA | TRBJ1-1 | once | TRBV5-1 | CASSSLGATLEGTEAFF | TGCGCCAGCAGCAGCTTGGGGGCGACTCTCGAGGGCACTGAAGCTTTCTTT
12 | NA | TRBJ1-3 | NA | TRBV9 | CASSRDGDTIYF | TGTGCCAGCAGCCGAGATGGAGACACCATATATTTT
14 | TRBD1 | TRBJ1-3 | few | TRBV5-1 | CASSPGTVGNTIYF | TGCGCCAGCAGCCCCGGGACAGTTGGAAACACCATATATTTT
15 | TRBD1 | TRBJ2-5 | NA | TRBV18 | CASSQDRGMMETQYF | TGTGCCAGCTCACAAGACAGGGGGATGATGGAGACCCAGTACTTC
14 | NA | TRBJ1-3 | once | TRBV9 | CASNLQGAGNTIYF | TGTGCCAGCAACCTACAGGGTGCTGGAAACACCATATATTTT
15 | TRBD2 | TRBJ2-1 | NA | TRBV5-4 | CASSLAGGVYNEQFF | TGTGCCAGCAGCTTGGCGGGGGGAGTCTACAATGAGCAGTTCTTC
13 | NA | TRBJ1-2 | NA | TRBV5-1 | CASTFGREYGYTF | TGCGCCAGCACCTTCGGGCGGGAATATGGCTACACCTTC
16 | TRBD2 | TRBJ2-3 | once | TRBV11-3 | CASSRTGLAGTDTQYF | TGTGCCAGCAGCCGGACGGGACTAGCGGGCACAGATACGCAGTATTTT
16 | NA | TRBJ2-3 | NA | TRBV5-5 | CASSLAQGTSTDTQYF | TGTGCCAGCAGCCTCGCACAGGGAACTAGCACAGATACGCAGTATTTT
15 | NA | TRBJ2-1 | NA | TRBV10-2 | CASSVAGPTYNEQFF | TGCGCCAGCAGTGTGGCGGGACCTACCTACAATGAGCAGTTCTTC
14 | NA | TRBJ2-3 | NA | TRBV6-5 | CASSGRAGADTQYF | TGTGCCAGCAGTGGCCGGGCAGGGGCAGATACGCAGTATTTT
16 | TRBD1 | TRBJ1-5 | NA | TRBV18 | CASSPRDRNSNQPQHF | TGTGCCAGCTCACCCCGGGACAGAAATAGCAATCAGCCCCAGCATTTT
15 | NA | TRBJ2-1 | NA | TRBV19 | CASSMVRSSYNEQFF | TGTGCCAGTAGTATGGTCCGGAGCTCCTACAATGAGCAGTTCTTC
16 | TRBD2 | TRBJ2-5 | NA | TRBV19 | CASSIWRTSERETQYF | TGTGCCAGTAGTATCTGGAGGACTAGCGAGCGAGAGACCCAGTACTTC
13 | TRBD1 | TRBJ1-2 | NA | TRBV19 | CASSMTGDYGYTF | TGTGCCAGTAGTATGACAGGGGACTATGGCTACACCTTC
11 | NA | TRBJ2-5 | NA | TRBV7-6 | CASRNQETQYF | TGTGCCAGCAGGAACCAGGAGACCCAGTACTTC
15 | TRBD1 | TRBJ1-3 | NA | TRBV7-2 | CASSLDRGPGNTIYF | TGTGCCAGCAGCTTAGACAGGGGGCCGGGAAACACCATATATTTT
13 | TRBD1 | TRBJ1-4 | NA | TRBV30 | CAYSGTGTEKLFF | TGTGCCTACTCCGGGACAGGGACTGAAAAACTGTTTTTT
14 | NA | TRBJ2-1 | NA | TRBV7-2 | CASSGRGPYNEQFF | TGTGCCAGCAGCGGGCGGGGGCCGTACAATGAGCAGTTCTTC
17 | TRBD2 | TRBJ2-1 | NA | TRBV28 | CASSFLPGLAGIYEQFF | TGTGCCAGCAGTTTCCTCCCGGGACTAGCGGGGATATATGAGCAGTTCTTC
13 | TRBD1 | TRBJ1-5 | NA | TRBV19 | CASGTGGDQPQHF | TGTGCCAGCGGGACAGGGGGGGATCAGCCCCAGCATTTT
14 | NA | TRBJ2-7 | NA | TRBV2 | CASSEPGETYEQYF | TGTGCCAGCAGTGAACCAGGGGAAACCTACGAGCAGTACTTC
15 | TRBD1 | TRBJ1-5 | NA | TRBV7-9 | CASSSQGALVEPQHF | TGTGCCAGCAGCTCACAGGGGGCCCTCGTTGAGCCCCAGCATTTT
14 | TRBD1 | TRBJ1-1 | NA | TRBV10-2 | CASRGQGANTEAFF | TGCGCCAGCAGAGGACAGGGGGCGAACACTGAAGCTTTCTTT
13 | NA | TRBJ1-5 | NA | TRBV2 | CASSEEPNQPQHF | TGTGCCAGCAGTGAGGAGCCCAATCAGCCCCAGCATTTT
15 | TRBD2 | TRBJ2-3 | NA | TRBV5-1 | CASRLSGADSDTQYF | TGCGCCAGCAGACTCAGCGGGGCGGATTCAGATACGCAGTATTTT
15 | TRBD2 | TRBJ2-7 | NA | TRBV5-4 | CASSLTGGGAYEQYF | TGTGCCAGCAGCTTGACCGGCGGGGGGGCGTACGAGCAGTACTTC